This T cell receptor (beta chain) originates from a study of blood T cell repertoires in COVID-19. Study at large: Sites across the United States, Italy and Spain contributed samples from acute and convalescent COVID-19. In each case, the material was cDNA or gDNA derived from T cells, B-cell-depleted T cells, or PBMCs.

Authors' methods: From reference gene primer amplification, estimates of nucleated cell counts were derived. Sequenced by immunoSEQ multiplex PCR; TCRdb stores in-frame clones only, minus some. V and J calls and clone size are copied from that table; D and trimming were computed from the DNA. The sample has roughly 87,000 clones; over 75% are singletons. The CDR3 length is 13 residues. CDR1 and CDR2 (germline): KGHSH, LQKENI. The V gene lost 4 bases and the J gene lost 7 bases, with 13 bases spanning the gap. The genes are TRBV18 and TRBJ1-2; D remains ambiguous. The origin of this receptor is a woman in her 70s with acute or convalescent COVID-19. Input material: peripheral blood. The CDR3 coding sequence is TGTGCCAGCTCACAAAGGGAGATTATTGGCTACACCTTC. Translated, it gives CASSQREIIGYTF. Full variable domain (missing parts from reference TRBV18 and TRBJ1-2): NAGVMQNPRHLVRRRGQEARLRCSPMKGHSHVYWYRQLPEEGLKFMVYLQKENIIDESGMPKERFSAEFPKEGPSILRIQQVVRGDSAAYFCASSQREIIGYTFGSGTRLTVV.